This is a list of T cell receptor beta chains from one sample in a study of T cell responses to AZD1222 COVID-19 vaccine. Here immunoSEQ multiplex PCR was the method, and the copy in TCRdb shows in-frame clones only, minus some. The sample shows 140,000 or so clones, approximately 90% of them seen only once. The sequences come from peripheral blood, collected 28 days after the second AZD1222 dose. All receptors come from an adult who received the AZD1222 COVID-19 vaccine. Each CDR3 is given with its conserved first and last residue. D genes are given only for firm matches. Size tells how often a clone was seen (once, few, many) or the class of an expanded clone, and some rows leave it out.

D gene: -; clone size: -; J gene: TRBJ1-2; V gene: TRBV3-1/TRBV3-2; CDR3 protein: CASSQLWDRDYGYTF; CDR3 DNA: TGTGCCAGCAGCCAGCTTTGGGACCGGGACTATGGCTACACCTTC
D gene: -; clone size: -; J gene: TRBJ1-1; V gene: TRBV29-1; CDR3 protein: CSVAENTEAFF; CDR3 DNA: TGCAGCGTGGCAGAGAACACTGAAGCTTTCTTT
D gene: -; clone size: few; J gene: TRBJ2-1; V gene: TRBV6-5; CDR3 protein: CASSYLRGASGSEQFF; CDR3 DNA: TGTGCCAGCAGTTACCTCAGGGGGGCCTCGGGGAGTGAGCAGTTCTTC
D gene: TRBD1; clone size: -; J gene: TRBJ1-2; V gene: TRBV20-1; CDR3 protein: CSASSPGQVDGYTF; CDR3 DNA: TGCAGTGCAAGTTCCCCGGGACAGGTAGATGGCTACACCTTC
D gene: -; clone size: -; J gene: TRBJ2-4; V gene: TRBV13; CDR3 protein: CASSLVWRGQQEDKNIQYF; CDR3 DNA: TGTGCCAGCAGCTTAGTATGGAGGGGACAGCAGGAAGACAAAAACATTCAGTACTTC
D gene: TRBD1; clone size: -; J gene: TRBJ2-7; V gene: TRBV10-3; CDR3 protein: CAISIRDRDEQYF; CDR3 DNA: TGTGCCATCAGTATCCGGGACAGGGACGAGCAGTACTTC
D gene: -; clone size: few; J gene: TRBJ2-2; V gene: TRBV27; CDR3 protein: CASSLMPTGYTGELFF; CDR3 DNA: TGTGCCAGCAGTTTAATGCCGACAGGTTACACCGGGGAGCTGTTTTTT
D gene: -; clone size: -; J gene: TRBJ1-2; V gene: TRBV19; CDR3 protein: CASSLRRSQSDGYTF; CDR3 DNA: TGTGCCAGTAGCCTCCGACGCTCTCAATCTGATGGCTACACCTTC
D gene: -; clone size: -; J gene: TRBJ2-1; V gene: TRBV12-3/TRBV12-4; CDR3 protein: CASNTRLYEQFF; CDR3 DNA: TGTGCCAGCAACACCAGACTATATGAGCAGTTCTTC
D gene: TRBD1; clone size: -; J gene: TRBJ1-4; V gene: TRBV12-3/TRBV12-4; CDR3 protein: CASTLDRGEKLFF; CDR3 DNA: TGTGCCAGCACTTTGGACAGGGGCGAAAAACTGTTTTTT
D gene: TRBD1; clone size: -; J gene: TRBJ2-7; V gene: TRBV27; CDR3 protein: CASSSPGTGYEQYF; CDR3 DNA: TGTGCCAGCAGTTCCCCCGGGACAGGCTACGAGCAGTACTTC
D gene: -; clone size: -; J gene: TRBJ1-2; V gene: TRBV5-1; CDR3 protein: CASSLIAGNGYTF; CDR3 DNA: TGCGCCAGCAGCTTGATCGCAGGGAATGGCTACACCTTC